This TCR beta chain appears in the sequencing data of a study of blood T cells in healthy people across ages. The study, taken as a whole, reports: Any changes in expanded clonotypes were possibly confounded, as donor CMV status remained unknown.

Combining a sample-barcoded 5' primer with a J-beta primer mix, a second PCR ran for about 6 to 11 cycles. TCRdb fed the 5' RACE reads into MiXCR, producing one record per CDR3 protein. The data contain approximately 960,000 distinct CDR3 sequences, almost 30% of them singletons. Every participating donor contributed around 9.5 milliliters of peripheral blood through a draw. CDR1 and CDR2 (germline): SGHRS, YFSETQ. The CDR3 has 16 residues. J lost 10 bases, V lost 0 bases, and 12 bases had no gene match. Only one count was recorded for this clonotype. Its specificity is unknown. This may come from a read error, since a much larger clone is one base off. This sample was also put to use in a study of T cells of mothers and their children.

Input material: blood. This rearrangement joins TRBV5-1 to TRBJ2-1, with 8 bases lining up with TRBD1. This clonotype was sampled from a woman in her forties in good health. DNA of the CDR3: TGCGCCAGCAGCTTGGGGGGACAGGCTCCCTCCTACGAGCAGTTCTTC. As protein: CASSLGGQAPSYEQFF.